One and the same sample provided the 28 T cell receptor beta chains below, sequenced in a study of blood T cell repertoires in COVID-19. Produced via immunoSEQ multiplex PCR; TCRdb's table is partial and in-frame only. This table has over 200,000 clones, about 92% appearing once. Sequencing was done on a sample of peripheral blood. The source of these receptors is a man younger than 45 with acute or convalescent COVID-19.

The chain links TRBV12-3 or TRBV12-4 to TRBJ2-1; 8 bases line up with TRBD2. J gave up 12 bases and V 3 bases, and 7 bases lay outside the gene matches. CDR3 size: 13 residues. Here the CDR3 DNA reads TGTGCCAGCAGTTTCGGACTAGCAGGGACGCAGTTCTTC. This encodes CASSFGLAGTQFF.

The V and J genes are TRBV2 and TRBJ1-2; D is unclear. This CDR3 spans 14 amino acids. CDR1 is SNHLY, CDR2 FYNNEI, per germline. Trimming took 5 bases from V and 3 from J, leaving 13 bases between them. The CDR3 nucleotides are TGTGCCAGCAGTTTGAACCAACTCGACTATGGCTACACCTTC. Residues: CASSLNQLDYGYTF.

The rearrangement links TRBV29-1 to TRBJ1-2; unclear D gene. With 4 bases removed from V and 9 bases from J, the gap between germline ends came to 3 bases. Germline V gene lookup returns CDR1 SQVTM and CDR2 ANQGSEA. The CDR3 runs to 8 residues. Here the CDR3 reads CSVGRYTF. The CDR3 nucleotides read TGCAGCGTTGGGCGCTACACCTTC. Combining the CDR3 with reference TRBV29-1 and TRBJ1-2 gives the whole variable domain SAVISQKPSRDICQRGTSLTIQCQVDSQVTMMFWYRQQPGQSLTLIATANQGSEATYESGFVIDKFPISRPNLTFSTLTVSNMSPEDSSIYLCSVGRYTFGSGTRLTVV.

This clone appeared once. The chain uses TRBV28 and TRBJ2-5; 8 bases align to TRBD1. V lost 6 bases and J lost 2; bases outside the gene matches: 5. From germline, CDR1 is MDHEN and CDR2 SYDVKM. There are 14 residues in the CDR3. DNA of the CDR3: TGTGCCAGCAGATCATGGACAGGGCAAGAGACCCAGTACTTC. This sequence encodes CASRSWTGQETQYF.

The chain couples TRBV6-5 to TRBJ1-5; 10 nucleotides align to TRBD1. The CDR3 totals 13 residues. With 0 bases clipped from V and 11 bases from J, the junction kept 1 base outside the gene matches. Germline V CDR1 and CDR2: MNHEY, SVGAGI. The CDR3 spells CASSYSDRGAQHF. Written as DNA, the CDR3 is TGTGCCAGCAGTTACTCGGACAGGGGGGCCCAGCATTTT.

The chain employs TRBV6-6 and TRBJ1-2; 7 bases are shared with TRBD1. V lost 6 bases and J lost 6; bases outside the gene matches: 7. The CDR3 consists of 13 residues. Germline loops: CDR1 MNHNY, CDR2 SVGAGI (reference sequence). In DNA form, the CDR3 reads TGTGCCAGCAGCTTGGGACAGAACAATGGCTACACCTTC. It translates to CASSLGQNNGYTF.

The genes are TRBV5-1 and TRBJ2-7; perhaps TRBD2 as D (5 bases). Germline CDR1 reads SGHRS; CDR2 reads YFSETQ. V lost 0 bases and J lost 4, with 14 bases in between. This CDR3 has 15 residues. CDR3 sequence reads: CASSLDVETGYEQYF. The DNA for the CDR3 is TGCGCCAGCAGCTTGGATGTGGAAACGGGGTACGAGCAGTACTTC.

The chain is built from TRBV29-1 and TRBJ2-1; D is possibly TRBD2 (5 bases). This CDR3 has 13 amino acids. Trimming cost V 4 bases and J 5 bases, with 12 bases left between them. Germline V gene lookup returns CDR1 SQVTM and CDR2 ANQGSEA. The CDR3 sequence is CSVVKLVNNEQFF. The CDR3 DNA follows: TGCAGCGTTGTGAAACTAGTCAACAATGAGCAGTTCTTC.

The rearrangement uses TRBV6-6 and TRBJ2-1, with 9 bases lining up with TRBD1. The CDR3 extends over 16 amino acids. Germline V gene data show CDR1 as MNHNY and CDR2 as SVGAGI (reference sequence). The V gene end was trimmed by 5 bases and the J gene end by 8 bases; junction bases not matched to a gene: 13. The CDR3 nucleotides read TGTGCCAGCAGTATCCTGGACAGGGGTTTGTACTATGAGCAGTTCTTC. Protein product: CASSILDRGLYYEQFF.

The chain carries TRBV30 and TRBJ2-7; D gene ambiguous. The CDR3 has 12 residues. V was shortened by 0 bases and J by 2 bases, with 5 bases between the two germline ends. Germline CDR1 reads GTSNPN; CDR2 reads SVGIG (reference sequence). Here the CDR3 reads CAWSVTAYEQYF. For the CDR3, the DNA is TGTGCCTGGAGTGTCACGGCCTACGAGCAGTACTTC.

The table lists this clone with a count of one. The CDR3 coding sequence is TGTGCCAGCAGCCCCTATGGAGGGGTAGAGACCCAGTACTTC. Its protein product is CASSPYGGVETQYF. The chain is built from TRBV3-1 (or the pseudogene TRBV3-2) and TRBJ2-5; the D gene is possibly TRBD2 (6 bases). The germline V and J ends were trimmed by 4 bases and 4 bases, with 13 bases remaining between them. Germline V gives CDR1 LGHDT, CDR2 YNNKEL (reference sequence). The CDR3 length is 14 residues.

The V and J genes are TRBV7-9 and TRBJ2-7; perhaps TRBD1 as D (6 bases). CDR3 size: 17 residues. V gave up 5 bases and J gave up 0 bases, with 20 bases separating them. Per the germline V gene, CDR1 is SEHNR and CDR2 is FQNEAQ (reference sequence). The CDR3 spells CASSPTRGQGDSYEQYF. DNA for the CDR3: TGTGCCAGCAGCCCTACCCGGGGACAAGGGGACTCCTACGAGCAGTACTTC.

The V gene is TRBV5-1, the J gene TRBJ2-3; 12 nucleotides match TRBD2. With V trimmed by 0 bases and J by 10 bases, 9 bases remained unmatched. Germline loops: CDR1 SGHRS, CDR2 YFSETQ. This CDR3 contains 16 residues. Written as DNA, the CDR3 is TGCGCCAGCAGCTTGGTGTCTAGCGGGAGGGCTGAGGCGCAGTATTTT. Translating gives CASSLVSSGRAEAQYF.

The chain uses TRBV28 and TRBJ2-7, with a tentative D call TRBD2 (7 bases). Germline CDR1 reads MDHEN; CDR2 reads SYDVKM. The CDR3 consists of 14 residues. V was shortened by 5 bases and J by 2 bases, with 13 bases between the two germline ends. The CDR3 coding sequence is TGTGCCAGCAGTCGAGGGGGGGGTCCCTACGAGCAGTACTTC. Its protein product is CASSRGGGPYEQYF.

J is TRBJ2-7 and V is TRBV4-2; a possible D gene is TRBD2 (5 bases). This CDR3 has 15 amino acids. V was clipped by 3 bases and J by 5 bases, with 17 bases between them. CDR1 and CDR2 (germline): LGHNA, YNFKEQ. The CDR3, as DNA: TGTGCCAGCAGCCACCCCCAGGAGGCCGTCCACGAGCAGTACTTC. It specifies CASSHPQEAVHEQYF.

The V call is TRBV6-5, the J call TRBJ1-5; a possible D gene is TRBD1 (5 bases). V lost 6 bases, J lost 1 base, and 13 bases lay in between. The CDR3 extends over 15 amino acids. From germline, CDR1 is MNHEY and CDR2 SVGAGI. The CDR3 DNA is TGTGCCAGCAGCCCAGATAGGGGAAGCAATCAGCCCCAGCATTTT. It translates to CASSPDRGSNQPQHF.

The rearrangement uses TRBV6-5 and TRBJ1-2; 8 bases match TRBD1. In germline, CDR1 is MNHEY, CDR2 SVGAGI. Germline trimming cut 5 bases from V and 4 bases from J; bases unmatched to any gene: 9. CDR3 length: 15 residues. CDR3 DNA: TGTGCCAGCAGTAACAGGGGGTGGATTCTCTATGGCTACACCTTC. Encoded protein: CASSNRGWILYGYTF.

The chain couples TRBV18 to TRBJ1-4; D may be TRBD1 (6 bases). The CDR3 contains 14 residues. CDR1 KGHSH and CDR2 LQKENI come from the germline V gene. V was pared by 7 bases and J by 8 bases, with 17 bases between. The CDR3 DNA reads as TGTGCCAGCTGTACAGGGATTACGTACGAAAAACTGTTTTTT. Translating gives CASCTGITYEKLFF.

The J gene is TRBJ1-1, the V gene TRBV18, with D possibly being TRBD1 (6 bases). Germline assignment: CDR1 KGHSH and CDR2 LQKENI. Deletions cut 7 bases from V and 0 bases from J, with 9 bases between. There are 13 residues in the CDR3. CDR3 amino acids: CASLDSLNTEAFF. As DNA, the CDR3 is TGTGCCAGCTTGGACAGTTTGAACACTGAAGCTTTCTTT.

CDR3 in DNA: TGTGCCAGCAGCTTAGAGGATCAGCCCCAGCATTTT. Encoded protein: CASSLEDQPQHF. This chain joins TRBV5-4 and TRBJ1-5; D ambiguous. With 2 bases removed from V and 5 bases from J, the gap between germline ends came to 5 bases. CDR3 length: 12 residues. CDR1 and CDR2 from the germline V gene are SGHNT and YYREEE (reference sequence).

The rearrangement uses TRBV5-4 and TRBJ2-1; a possible D gene is TRBD2 (5 bases). Germline V gives CDR1 SGHNT, CDR2 YYREEE (reference sequence). This CDR3 region has 15 residues. Trimming took 3 bases from V and 4 from J, leaving 14 bases between them. The CDR3: CASSYPGFGYNEQFF. In nucleotides, the CDR3 is TGTGCCAGCAGCTACCCGGGATTTGGGTACAATGAGCAGTTCTTC.

V is TRBV6-5 and J is TRBJ2-4; TRBD2 matches 7 bases. This CDR3 has 13 residues. After removal of 8 bases from V and 5 bases from J, the junction contained 6 bases not matched to a gene. Germline V CDR1 and CDR2: MNHEY, SVGAGI. In DNA form, the CDR3 reads TGTGCCAGCGGTTCGGGAGGCCAAAACATTCAGTACTTC. This sequence encodes CASGSGGQNIQYF.

The gene calls are TRBV20-1 and TRBJ2-5; D gene unclear. This CDR3 contains 15 residues. Per germline, CDR1 DFQATT and CDR2 SNEGSKA (reference sequence). Trimming removed 3 bases from V and 2 bases from J, with 16 bases in between. The CDR3 region is CSASRRRLQQETQYF. The CDR3 nucleotides read TGCAGTGCTAGTCGGCGCCGACTTCAACAAGAGACCCAGTACTTC.

V usage is TRBV28 and J usage is TRBJ1-1; TRBD1 matches 8 bases. This CDR3 has 16 residues. Germline CDR1 and CDR2: MDHEN and SYDVKM. V shed 2 bases and J 4 bases; nucleotides not matched to a gene: 9. CDR3 amino acids: CASSLAGWTGRTEAFF. The CDR3, as DNA: TGTGCCAGCAGTTTAGCCGGTTGGACAGGGCGCACTGAAGCTTTCTTT.

The chain carries TRBV6-5 and TRBJ2-3, with D possibly matching TRBD2 (6 bases). Trimming cost V 7 bases and J 0 bases, with 14 bases left between them. CDR1 is MNHEY and CDR2 is SVGAGI in the germline V gene. The CDR3 length is 15 residues. The CDR3 region is CASKIPGVSTDTQYF. In DNA form, the CDR3 reads TGTGCCAGCAAAATCCCGGGGGTTAGCACAGATACGCAGTATTTT.

This chain links TRBV5-1 with TRBJ1-6; TRBD1 aligns across 10 bases. Trimming cost V 4 bases and J 8 bases; bases outside gene matches: 6. The germline V gene encodes CDR1 SGHRS and CDR2 YFSETQ. This CDR3 region has 15 residues. The CDR3 nucleotides are TGCGCCAGCAGCGTGGGACAGGGGTGGGATTCACCCCTCCACTTT. It encodes CASSVGQGWDSPLHF.

The chain uses TRBV5-8 and TRBJ1-2; D is possibly TRBD1 (6 bases). The CDR3 is 16 amino acids. Germline V lookup: CDR1 SGHTS, CDR2 YDEGEE. V was shortened by 7 bases and J by 8 bases, with 27 bases between the two germline ends. CDR3 sequence reads: CASWFLPGQPPRGYTF. CDR3 in DNA: TGTGCCAGCTGGTTTCTCCCGGGACAACCACCCCGAGGCTACACCTTC.

The V call is TRBV5-4, the J call TRBJ2-3, with TRBD2 matching 7 bases. The V gene's germline CDR1 is SGHNT and CDR2 YYREEE (reference sequence). The ends lost 2 bases at V and 0 bases at J; junction bases unmatched: 6. The CDR3 has 16 residues. CDR3 loop: CASSFQRGASTDTQYF. The CDR3 region has the DNA TGTGCCAGCAGCTTCCAGCGGGGCGCCAGCACAGATACGCAGTATTTT.